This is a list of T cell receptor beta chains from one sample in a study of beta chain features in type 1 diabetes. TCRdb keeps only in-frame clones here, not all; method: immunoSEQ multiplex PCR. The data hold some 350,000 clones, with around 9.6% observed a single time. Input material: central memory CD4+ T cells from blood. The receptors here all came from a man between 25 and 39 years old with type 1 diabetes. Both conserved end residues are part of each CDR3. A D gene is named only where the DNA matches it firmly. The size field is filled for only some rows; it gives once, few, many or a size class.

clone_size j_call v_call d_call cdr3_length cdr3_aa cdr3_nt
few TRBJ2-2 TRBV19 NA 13 CASSIQGTGELFF TGTGCCAGTAGTATTCAGGGGACCGGGGAGCTGTTTTTT
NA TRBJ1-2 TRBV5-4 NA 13 CASSLRQIHGYTF TGTGCCAGCAGCCTCCGACAGATACATGGCTACACCTTC
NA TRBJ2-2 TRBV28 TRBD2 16 CASSSGLAVNTGELFF TGTGCCAGCAGTTCCGGCCTAGCGGTCAACACCGGGGAGCTGTTTTTT
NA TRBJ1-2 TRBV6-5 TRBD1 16 CASSYSGTGGNYGYTF TGTGCCAGCAGTTACTCGGGGACAGGGGGGAACTATGGCTACACCTTC
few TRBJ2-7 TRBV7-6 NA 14 CASSLDVSSYEQYF TGTGCCAGCAGCTTAGATGTTAGCTCCTACGAGCAGTACTTC
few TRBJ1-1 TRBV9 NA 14 CASSVGVRNTEAFF TGTGCCAGCAGCGTAGGGGTCAGGAACACTGAAGCTTTCTTT
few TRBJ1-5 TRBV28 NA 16 CASSSNGADRNQPQHF TGTGCCAGCAGCTCGAATGGGGCGGATCGCAATCAGCCCCAGCATTTT
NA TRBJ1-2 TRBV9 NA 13 CTSSVGILDGYTF TGTACCAGCAGCGTAGGGATTCTGGATGGCTACACCTTC
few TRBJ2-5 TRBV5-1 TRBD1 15 CASSLAGTGEETQYF TGCGCCAGCAGCTTAGCCGGGACAGGGGAAGAGACCCAGTACTTC
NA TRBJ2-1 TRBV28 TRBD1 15 CASSSRDRDSNEQFF TGTGCCAGCAGTTCCCGGGACAGGGATTCCAATGAGCAGTTCTTC
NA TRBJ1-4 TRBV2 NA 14 CASSSEGRDEKLFF TGTGCCAGCAGTAGTGAGGGAAGGGATGAAAAACTGTTTTTT
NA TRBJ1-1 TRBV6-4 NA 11 CASRGGTEAFF TGTGCCAGCAGGGGAGGAACTGAAGCTTTCTTT
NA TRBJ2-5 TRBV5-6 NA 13 CASSLKGEETQYF TGTGCCAGCAGCTTGAAAGGGGAAGAGACCCAGTACTTC
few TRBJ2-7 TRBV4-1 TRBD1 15 CASSQGAGGVYEQYF TGCGCCAGCAGCCAAGGGGCAGGGGGCGTCTACGAGCAGTACTTC
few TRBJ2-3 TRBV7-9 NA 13 CASSLAQEDTQYF TGTGCCAGCAGCTTAGCGCAGGAAGATACGCAGTATTTT
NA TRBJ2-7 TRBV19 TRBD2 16 CATSGGSSGRSYEQYF TGTGCCACCTCGGGTGGGTCTAGCGGGCGCTCCTACGAGCAGTACTTC
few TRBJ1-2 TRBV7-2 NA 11 CASSPTSGYTF TGTGCCAGCAGCCCGACAAGTGGCTACACCTTC
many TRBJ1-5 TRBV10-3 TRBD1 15 CAISPGQGSNQPQHF TGTGCCATCAGCCCGGGACAGGGAAGCAATCAGCCCCAGCATTTT
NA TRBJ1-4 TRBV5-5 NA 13 CASSYHWGEKLFF TGTGCCAGCAGCTACCACTGGGGGGAAAAACTGTTTTTT
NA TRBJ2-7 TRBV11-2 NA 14 CASSLVGSSYEQYF TGTGCCAGCAGCTTAGTGGGGTCCAGCTACGAGCAGTACTTC
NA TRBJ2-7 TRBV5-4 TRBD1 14 CASSFGQATYEQYF TGTGCCAGCAGCTTTGGACAGGCCACCTACGAGCAGTACTTC
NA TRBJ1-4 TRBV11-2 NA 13 CASSRAENEKLFF TGTGCCAGCAGCCGCGCAGAGAATGAAAAACTGTTTTTT
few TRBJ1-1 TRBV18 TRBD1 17 CASSPRDRGSGYTEAFF TGTGCCAGCTCACCAAGGGACAGGGGATCTGGGTACACTGAAGCTTTCTTT
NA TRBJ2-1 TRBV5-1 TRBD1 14 CASSLGTGGDEQFF TGCGCCAGCAGCCTCGGGACAGGGGGCGATGAGCAGTTCTTC
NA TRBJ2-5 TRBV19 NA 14 CASSMGRYQETQYF TGTGCCAGTAGTATGGGCAGGTACCAAGAGACCCAGTACTTC
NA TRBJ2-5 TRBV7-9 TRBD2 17 CASSPNAGAGGGETQYF TGTGCCAGCAGCCCAAACGCGGGAGCGGGAGGGGGAGAGACCCAGTACTTC
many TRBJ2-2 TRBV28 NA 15 CASSLPGRNTGELFF TGTGCCAGCAGCTTGCCAGGGCGGAACACCGGGGAGCTGTTTTTT
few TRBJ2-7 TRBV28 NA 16 CASSLSGGAHSYEQYF TGTGCCAGCAGTTTATCCGGTGGGGCCCACTCCTACGAGCAGTACTTC
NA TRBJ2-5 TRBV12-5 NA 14 CASGWSPGLETQYF TGTGCTAGTGGCTGGAGCCCGGGACTAGAGACCCAGTACTTC
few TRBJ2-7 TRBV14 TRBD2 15 CASSLIPGLESRQYF TGTGCCAGCAGCCTAATCCCGGGACTAGAAAGCAGGCAGTACTTC
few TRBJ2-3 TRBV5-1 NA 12 CASSGSTDTQYF TGCGCCAGCAGCGGCAGCACAGATACGCAGTATTTT
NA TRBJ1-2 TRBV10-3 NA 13 CAISVQSAYGYTF TGTGCCATCAGTGTACAGTCCGCCTATGGCTACACCTTC
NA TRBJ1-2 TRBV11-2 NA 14 CASSPDPFNYGYTF TGTGCCAGCAGCCCTGACCCTTTTAACTATGGCTACACCTTC
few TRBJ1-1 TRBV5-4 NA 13 CAKKTDMNTEAFF TGTGCCAAAAAGACAGACATGAACACTGAAGCTTTCTTT
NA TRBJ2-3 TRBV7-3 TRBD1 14 CASSSGQATDTQYF TGTGCCAGCAGCTCTGGACAGGCCACAGATACGCAGTATTTT
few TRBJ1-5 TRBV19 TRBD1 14 CASIRTGTNQPQHF TGTGCCAGTATCCGGACAGGAACTAATCAGCCCCAGCATTTT
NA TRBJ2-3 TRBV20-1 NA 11 CSPKSTDTQYF TGCAGCCCGAAGAGCACAGATACGCAGTATTTT
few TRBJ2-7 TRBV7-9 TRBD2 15 CASSWGLAGDYEQYF TGTGCCAGCAGCTGGGGACTAGCGGGAGACTACGAGCAGTACTTC
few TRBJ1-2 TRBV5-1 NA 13 CASSQGQSYGYTF TGCGCCAGCAGCCAGGGGCAGAGCTATGGCTACACCTTC
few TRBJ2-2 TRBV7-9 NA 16 CASSSGTHLNTGELFF TGTGCCAGCAGCTCCGGGACCCACCTAAACACCGGGGAGCTGTTTTTT
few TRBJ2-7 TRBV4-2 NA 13 CASSQERASEQYF TGTGCCAGCAGCCAAGAAAGGGCCAGCGAGCAGTACTTC
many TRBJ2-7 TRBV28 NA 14 CASSLQRGDYEQYF TGTGCCAGCAGTTTACAAAGGGGAGACTACGAGCAGTACTTC
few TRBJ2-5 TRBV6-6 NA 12 CASSKYKETQYF TGTGCCAGCAGCAAATACAAGGAGACCCAGTACTTC
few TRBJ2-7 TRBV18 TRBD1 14 CASSSGQGAYEQYF TGTGCCAGCTCGTCGGGACAGGGGGCCTACGAGCAGTACTTC
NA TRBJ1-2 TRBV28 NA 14 CASSLYLGNYGYTF TGTGCCAGCAGTTTATATTTAGGGAACTATGGCTACACCTTC
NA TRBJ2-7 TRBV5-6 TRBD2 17 CASSEGQISGRRDEQYF TGTGCCAGCAGCGAGGGACAGATTAGCGGGAGGCGTGACGAGCAGTACTTC
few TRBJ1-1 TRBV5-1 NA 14 CASSLRLSGTEAFF TGCGCCAGCAGCTTGCGTCTTAGCGGCACTGAAGCTTTCTTT
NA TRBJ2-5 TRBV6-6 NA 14 CASRIQVTRETQYF TGTGCCAGCAGGATACAGGTGACTAGGGAGACCCAGTACTTC
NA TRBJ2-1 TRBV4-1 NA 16 CASSQDPGGDYNEQFF TGCGCCAGCAGCCAAGATCCCGGGGGCGATTACAATGAGCAGTTCTTC